The rows below give T cell receptor beta chains drawn from one sample of a study of early T cells in non-severe SARS-CoV-2 infection. TCRdb re-analysed the 5' RACE reads in MiXCR, keeping a single row per CDR3 protein. The data contain some 85,000 distinct CDR3 sequences, approximately 13% of them singletons. The sample comprised whole blood. These receptors were taken from an adult who was a healthcare worker with PCR-confirmed SARS-CoV-2 infection or an uninfected control (not recorded which). Each CDR3 is given with its conserved first and last residue. A D gene is named only where the DNA matches it firmly. Size is omitted from some rows. Given values are once, few, many or a class for expanded clones.

j_call d_call v_call cdr3_length clone_size cdr3_nt cdr3_aa
TRBJ1-1 - TRBV30 14 many TGTGCCTGGAGTGGGTATGGGATGAACACTGAAGCTTTCTTT CAWSGYGMNTEAFF
TRBJ2-5 TRBD1 TRBV7-8 13 - TGTGCCAGCAGCTTAGTTCGACGGGACAGGGAATACTTC CASSLVRRDREYF
TRBJ2-7 - TRBV3-1 14 many TGTGCCAGCTCCGGATTGCCGAGCTCCTACGAGCAGTACTTC CASSGLPSSYEQYF
TRBJ2-1 - TRBV9 16 many TGTGCCAGCAGCGTACTTGGCGGGGGCTTAGTGAATGAGCAGTTCTTC CASSVLGGGLVNEQFF
TRBJ1-2 - TRBV11-2 14 - TGTGCCAGCAGCTTAGCTCACAGACTCTATGGCTACACCTTC CASSLAHRLYGYTF
TRBJ1-2 - TRBV29-1 13 many TGCAGCGTTGAAGGAGGTCTGGCAGGGGGCTACACCTTC CSVEGGLAGGYTF
TRBJ2-3 - TRBV4-2 17 - TGTGCCAGCAGCCAAGATGGGCAGGGGACCCTCACAGATACGCAGTATTTT CASSQDGQGTLTDTQYF
TRBJ1-1 - TRBV5-5 17 many TGTGCCAGCAGCTTCGGTGTGGCAGGGTTTGGGAACACTGAAGCTTTCTTT CASSFGVAGFGNTEAFF
TRBJ1-3 - TRBV7-9 15 many TGTGCCAGCAGCTTTGGTGTCCAGGCTGGAAACACCATATATTTT CASSFGVQAGNTIYF
TRBJ1-5 - TRBV27 16 many TGTGCCAGCAGCGAACAGGGTTGGTATGGCAATCAGCCCCAGCATTTT CASSEQGWYGNQPQHF
TRBJ1-4 - TRBV9 14 - TGTGCCAGCAGCACCACTCTTAGGGATGAAAAACTGTTTTTT CASSTTLRDEKLFF
TRBJ1-2 - TRBV25-1 16 few TGTGCCAGCAGTGCGGCCGGGCCAGGGGCGCTAGGTGGCTACACCTTC CASSAAGPGALGGYTF
TRBJ1-2 TRBD1 TRBV29-1 13 many TGCAGCGTTGCACAGGGGAATAACTATGGCTACACCTTC CSVAQGNNYGYTF
TRBJ1-6 TRBD1 TRBV2 14 many TGTGCCAGCAGGGATGACAGGGAGCGCTCACCCCTCCACTTT CASRDDRERSPLHF
TRBJ2-7 TRBD1 TRBV18 13 many TGTGCCAGCTCACTGGACAGGGTCAACGAGCAGTACTTC CASSLDRVNEQYF
TRBJ2-4 - TRBV2 13 - TGTGCCAGCAATTGGGGGGAGAAAAACATTCAGTACTTC CASNWGEKNIQYF
TRBJ1-1 - TRBV29-1 14 many TGCAGCGCCTGCCGAAGTGGGTCGAGGACTGAAGCTTTCTTT CSACRSGSRTEAFF
TRBJ1-2 TRBD1 TRBV6-6 15 - TGTGCCAGCAGTTACGAGGACAGGGGTGTCTATGGCTACACCTTC CASSYEDRGVYGYTF
TRBJ2-1 - TRBV30 12 few TGTGCCTGGAGTGTACGAGGAGATGAGCAGTTCTTC CAWSVRGDEQFF
TRBJ1-2 - TRBV30 13 - TGTGCCTGGAGTGTACACCCAGTTGGTGGCTACACCTTC CAWSVHPVGGYTF
TRBJ2-1 - TRBV3-1 14 many TGTGCCAGCAGCCCGAGGGACGTAAGGAATGAGCAGTTCTTC CASSPRDVRNEQFF
TRBJ2-5 - TRBV12-3/TRBV12-4 12 - TGTGCCAGCAGTTTAAGTCCGTCTGACGGGTACTTC CASSLSPSDGYF
TRBJ2-1 TRBD1 TRBV29-1 13 - TGCAGCGGCGACAGGGAGACCTACAATGAGCAGTTCTTC CSGDRETYNEQFF
TRBJ2-1 - TRBV27 21 many TGTGCCAGCAGTTTCAACCCCAATTCGGCTGGGGGGCCGGAGGAATACAATGAGCAGTTCTTC CASSFNPNSAGGPEEYNEQFF
TRBJ1-5 TRBD1 TRBV7-6 15 few TGTGCCAGCAGCTTAGAGCAGGGGGCACATCAGCCCCAGCATTTT CASSLEQGAHQPQHF
TRBJ1-3 TRBD1 TRBV27 14 many TGTGCCAGCAGTTCAGGACAGGGGGCAAACACCATATATTTT CASSSGQGANTIYF
TRBJ2-3 - TRBV6-6 12 many TGTGCCAGCAGTCCGGACGATGATACGCAGTATTTT CASSPDDDTQYF
TRBJ2-2 - TRBV7-8 14 few TGTGCCAGCAGCCTCGCAGGGTGGACGGGGGAGCTGTTTTTT CASSLAGWTGELFF
TRBJ2-1 - TRBV6-2/TRBV6-3 13 many TGTGCCAGCAGGGCCGGCGCCTACAATGAGCAGTTCTTC CASRAGAYNEQFF
TRBJ2-5 TRBD2 TRBV9 17 few TGTGCCAGCAGCCCACATAGAGGCGGGGGGGCCGGAGAGACCCAGTACTTC CASSPHRGGGAGETQYF
TRBJ2-3 TRBD2 TRBV7-8 16 many TGTGCCAGCAGCTTAGACGGACTAGCCCACCGGGATACGCAGTATTTT CASSLDGLAHRDTQYF
TRBJ1-1 - TRBV7-9 13 - TGTGCCAGCAGCCGGGATGATTTTGCTGAAGCTTTCTTT CASSRDDFAEAFF
TRBJ1-4 - TRBV12-3/TRBV12-4 14 - TGTGCCAGCAGCCGAGGATCAACTAATGAAAAACTGTTTTTT CASSRGSTNEKLFF